The 8 T cell receptor beta chains below come from one sample, sequenced in a study of T cell responses to AZD1222 COVID-19 vaccine. The table came from immunoSEQ multiplex PCR; TCRdb's copy has only in-frame clones and leaves some out. The sample yields 140,000 to 150,000 clones, 86% seen once. This material consisted of peripheral blood, taken 28 days after the second AZD1222 dose. Receptors originate from an adult who received the AZD1222 COVID-19 vaccine.

This clone was recorded once. The chain carries TRBV4-1 and TRBJ1-2; 11 positions match TRBD1. This CDR3 is 15 amino acids long. V lost 2 bases, J lost 5 bases, and 4 bases stayed unmatched. Germline CDR1 and CDR2: MGHRA and YSYEKL. CDR3 loop: CASSQRTGGLYGYTF. The CDR3 DNA reads as TGCGCCAGCAGCCAACGGACAGGGGGCTTGTATGGCTACACCTTC.

The V call is TRBV3-1 (or the pseudogene TRBV3-2), the J call TRBJ1-5; D not certain. The CDR3 has 14 amino acids. The germline V and J ends were trimmed by 1 base and 7 bases, with 11 bases remaining between them. Per the germline V gene, CDR1 is LGHDT and CDR2 is YNNKEL (reference sequence). The CDR3 DNA reads TGTGCCAGCAGCCAAGGCGCGGCGGGACAGCCCCAGCATTTT. Encoded protein: CASSQGAAGQPQHF.

The CDR3 sequence: CASSVSVGGSGELFF. The DNA for the CDR3 is TGTGCCAGCAGCGTATCGGTGGGGGGCTCCGGGGAGCTGTTTTTT. J is TRBJ2-2 and V is TRBV9, with D perhaps matching TRBD1 or TRBD2 (6 bases each). Trimming stripped 1 base from V and 6 bases from J, with 13 bases between. This CDR3 has 15 amino acids. The germline gives CDR1 SGDLS, CDR2 YYNGEE.

This chain joins TRBV3-1 (or the pseudogene TRBV3-2) and TRBJ1-5; D may be TRBD1 (5 bases). V lost 4 bases to trimming and J lost 1 base, with 11 bases between them. CDR1 and CDR2 (germline): LGHDT, YNNKEL (reference sequence). The CDR3 loop spans 15 amino acids. The CDR3 sequence: CASSRDSYSNQPQHF. The CDR3 nucleotides read TGTGCCAGCAGCCGAGACAGTTACAGCAATCAGCCCCAGCATTTT.

The V call is TRBV18, the J call TRBJ2-3; 11 bases agree with TRBD2. Germline V gives CDR1 KGHSH, CDR2 LQKENI. The V and J ends lost 5 bases and 5 bases, in that order; junction bases with no gene match: 9. This CDR3 is 16 amino acids long. CDR3 DNA: TGTGCCAGCTCATCACTTCCTGGGACTAGCGGAGATACGCAGTATTTT. It specifies CASSSLPGTSGDTQYF.

This clone has a handful of counts. The chain carries TRBV28 and TRBJ1-1; TRBD1 matches at 8 bases. CDR3 length: 15 amino acids. V lost 1 base, J lost 4 bases, and 5 bases stayed unmatched. CDR1 is MDHEN, CDR2 SYDVKM, per germline. CDR3: CASSLFGQGSTEAFF. The CDR3 nucleotides read TGTGCCAGCAGTTTATTTGGACAGGGATCCACTGAAGCTTTCTTT.

The chain joins TRBV14 to TRBJ2-1, with no clear D. This CDR3 is 16 amino acids long. Germline V lookup: CDR1 SGHDN, CDR2 FVKESK. The V end was cut by 1 base, the J end by 8 bases, with 18 bases between. Written as DNA, the CDR3 is TGTGCCAGCAGCCAAGGCGAGTTGGACGTGTTCGATGAGCAGTTCTTC. Protein product: CASSQGELDVFDEQFF.

The gene calls are TRBV7-9 and TRBJ1-1; D not certain. Germline V lookup: CDR1 SEHNR, CDR2 FQNEAQ (reference sequence). The germline V and J ends were trimmed by 3 bases and 4 bases, with 3 bases remaining between them. This CDR3 has 11 residues. This CDR3 is CASSFGTEAFF. The CDR3 DNA is TGTGCCAGCAGCTTCGGCACTGAAGCTTTCTTT.